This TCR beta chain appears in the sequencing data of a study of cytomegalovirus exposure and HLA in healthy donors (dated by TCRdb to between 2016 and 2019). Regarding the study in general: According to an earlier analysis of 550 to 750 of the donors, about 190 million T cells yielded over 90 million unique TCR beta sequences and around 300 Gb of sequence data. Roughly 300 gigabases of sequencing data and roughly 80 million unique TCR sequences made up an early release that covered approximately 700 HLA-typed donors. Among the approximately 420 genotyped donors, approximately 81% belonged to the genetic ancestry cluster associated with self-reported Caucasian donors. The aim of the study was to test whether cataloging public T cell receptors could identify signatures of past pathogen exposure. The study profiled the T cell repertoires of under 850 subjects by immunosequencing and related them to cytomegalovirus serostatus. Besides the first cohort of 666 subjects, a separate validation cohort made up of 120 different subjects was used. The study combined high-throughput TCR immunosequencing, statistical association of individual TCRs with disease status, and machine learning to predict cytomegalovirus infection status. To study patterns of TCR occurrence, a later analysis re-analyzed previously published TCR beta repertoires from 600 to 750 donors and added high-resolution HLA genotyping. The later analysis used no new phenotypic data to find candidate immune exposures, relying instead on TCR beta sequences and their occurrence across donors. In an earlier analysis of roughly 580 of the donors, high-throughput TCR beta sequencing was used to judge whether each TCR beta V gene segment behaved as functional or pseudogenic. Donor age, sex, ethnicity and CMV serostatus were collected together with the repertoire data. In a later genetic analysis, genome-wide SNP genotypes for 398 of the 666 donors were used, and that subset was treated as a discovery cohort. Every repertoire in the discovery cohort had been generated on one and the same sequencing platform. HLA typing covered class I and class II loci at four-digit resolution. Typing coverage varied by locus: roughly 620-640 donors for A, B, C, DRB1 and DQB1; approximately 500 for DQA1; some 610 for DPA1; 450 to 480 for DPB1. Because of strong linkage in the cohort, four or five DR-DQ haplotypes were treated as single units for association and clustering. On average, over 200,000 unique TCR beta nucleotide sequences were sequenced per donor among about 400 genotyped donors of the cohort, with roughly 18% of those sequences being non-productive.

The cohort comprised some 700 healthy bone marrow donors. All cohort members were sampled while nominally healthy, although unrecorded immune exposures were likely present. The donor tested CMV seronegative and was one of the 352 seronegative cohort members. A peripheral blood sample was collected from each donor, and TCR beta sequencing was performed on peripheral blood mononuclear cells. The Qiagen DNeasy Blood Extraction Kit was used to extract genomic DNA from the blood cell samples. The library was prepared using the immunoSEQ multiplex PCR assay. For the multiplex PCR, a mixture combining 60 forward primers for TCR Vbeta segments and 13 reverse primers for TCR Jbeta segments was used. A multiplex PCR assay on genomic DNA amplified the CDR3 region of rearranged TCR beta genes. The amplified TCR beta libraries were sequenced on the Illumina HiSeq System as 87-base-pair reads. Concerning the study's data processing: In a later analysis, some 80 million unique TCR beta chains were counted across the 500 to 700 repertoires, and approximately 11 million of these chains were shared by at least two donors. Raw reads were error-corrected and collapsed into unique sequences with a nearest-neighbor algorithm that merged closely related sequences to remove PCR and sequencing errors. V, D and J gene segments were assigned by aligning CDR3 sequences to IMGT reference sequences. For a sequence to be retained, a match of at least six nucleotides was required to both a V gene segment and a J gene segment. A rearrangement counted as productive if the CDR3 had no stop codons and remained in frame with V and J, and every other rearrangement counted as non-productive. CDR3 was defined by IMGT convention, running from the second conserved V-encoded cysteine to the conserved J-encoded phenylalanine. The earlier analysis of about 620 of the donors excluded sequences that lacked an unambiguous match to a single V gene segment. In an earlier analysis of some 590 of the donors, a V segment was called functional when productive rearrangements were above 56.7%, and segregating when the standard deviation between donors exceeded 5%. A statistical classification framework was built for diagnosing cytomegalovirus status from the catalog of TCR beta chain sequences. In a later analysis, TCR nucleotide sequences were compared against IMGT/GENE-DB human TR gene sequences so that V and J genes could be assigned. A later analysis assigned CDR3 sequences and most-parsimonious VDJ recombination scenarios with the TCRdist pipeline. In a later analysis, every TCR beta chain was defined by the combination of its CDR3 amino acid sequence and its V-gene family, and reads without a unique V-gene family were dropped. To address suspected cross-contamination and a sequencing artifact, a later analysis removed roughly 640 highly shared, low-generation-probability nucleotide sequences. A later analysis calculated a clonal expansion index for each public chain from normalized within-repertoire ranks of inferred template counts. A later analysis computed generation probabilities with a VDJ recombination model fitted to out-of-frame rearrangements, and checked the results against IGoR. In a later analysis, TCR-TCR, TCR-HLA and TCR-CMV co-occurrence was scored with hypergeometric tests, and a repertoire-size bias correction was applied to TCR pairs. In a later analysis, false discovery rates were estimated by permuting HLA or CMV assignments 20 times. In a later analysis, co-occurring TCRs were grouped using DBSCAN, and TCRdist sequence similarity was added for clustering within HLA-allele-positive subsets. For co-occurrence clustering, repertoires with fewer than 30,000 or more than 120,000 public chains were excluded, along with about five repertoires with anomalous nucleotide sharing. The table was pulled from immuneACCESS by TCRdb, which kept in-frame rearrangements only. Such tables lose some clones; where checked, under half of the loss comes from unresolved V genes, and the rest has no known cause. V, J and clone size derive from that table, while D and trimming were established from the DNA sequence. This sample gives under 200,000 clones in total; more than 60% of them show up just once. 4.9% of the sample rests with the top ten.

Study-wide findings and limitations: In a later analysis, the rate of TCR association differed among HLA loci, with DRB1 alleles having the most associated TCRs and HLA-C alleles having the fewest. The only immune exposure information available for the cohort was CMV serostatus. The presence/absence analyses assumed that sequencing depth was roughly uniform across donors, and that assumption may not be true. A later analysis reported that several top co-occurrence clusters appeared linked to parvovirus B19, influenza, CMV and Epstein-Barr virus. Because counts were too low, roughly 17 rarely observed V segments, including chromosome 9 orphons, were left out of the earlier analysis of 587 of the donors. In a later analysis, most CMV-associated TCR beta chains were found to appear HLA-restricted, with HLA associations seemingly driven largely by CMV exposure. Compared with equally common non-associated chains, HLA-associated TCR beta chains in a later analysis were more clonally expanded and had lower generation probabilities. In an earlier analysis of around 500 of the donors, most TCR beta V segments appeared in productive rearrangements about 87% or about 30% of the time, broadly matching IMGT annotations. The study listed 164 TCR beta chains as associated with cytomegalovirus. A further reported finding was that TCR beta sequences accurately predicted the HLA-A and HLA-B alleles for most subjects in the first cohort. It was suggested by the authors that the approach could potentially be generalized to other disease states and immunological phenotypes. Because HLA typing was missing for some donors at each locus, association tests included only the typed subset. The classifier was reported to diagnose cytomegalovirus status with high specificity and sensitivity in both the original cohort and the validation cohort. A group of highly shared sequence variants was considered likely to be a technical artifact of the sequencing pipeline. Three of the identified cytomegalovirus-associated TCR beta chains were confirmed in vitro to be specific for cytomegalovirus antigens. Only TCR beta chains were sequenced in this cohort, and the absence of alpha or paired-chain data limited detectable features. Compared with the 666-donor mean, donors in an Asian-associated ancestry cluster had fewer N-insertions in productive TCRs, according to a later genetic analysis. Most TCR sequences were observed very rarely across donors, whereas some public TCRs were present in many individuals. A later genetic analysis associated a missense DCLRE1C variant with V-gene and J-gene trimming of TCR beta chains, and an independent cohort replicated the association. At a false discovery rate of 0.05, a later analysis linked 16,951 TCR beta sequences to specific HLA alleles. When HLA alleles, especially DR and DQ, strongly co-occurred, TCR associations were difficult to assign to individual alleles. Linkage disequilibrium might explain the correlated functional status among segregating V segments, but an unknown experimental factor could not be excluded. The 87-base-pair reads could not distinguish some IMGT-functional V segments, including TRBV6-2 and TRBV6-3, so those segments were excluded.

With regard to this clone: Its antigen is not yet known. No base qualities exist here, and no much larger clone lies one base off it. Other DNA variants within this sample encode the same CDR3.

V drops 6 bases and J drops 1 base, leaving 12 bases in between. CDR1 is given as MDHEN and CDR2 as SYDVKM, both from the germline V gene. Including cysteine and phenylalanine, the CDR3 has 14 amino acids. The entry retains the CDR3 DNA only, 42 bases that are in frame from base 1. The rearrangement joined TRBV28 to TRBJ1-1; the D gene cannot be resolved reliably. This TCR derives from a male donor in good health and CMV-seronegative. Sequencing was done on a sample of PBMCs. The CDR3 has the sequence CASRATGKNTEAFF. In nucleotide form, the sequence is TGTGCCAGCAGAGCGACGGGGAAGAACACTGAAGCTTTCTTT. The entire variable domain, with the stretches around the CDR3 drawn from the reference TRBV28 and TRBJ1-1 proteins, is DVKVTQSSRYLVKRTGEKVFLECVQDMDHENMFWYRQDPGLGLRLIYFSYDVKMKEKGDIPEGYSVSREKKERFSLILESASTNQTSMYLCASRATGKNTEAFFGQGTRLTVV.